These 6 T cell receptor beta chains came from one sample sequenced in a study of T cell responses to AZD1222 COVID-19 vaccine. This table comes from immunoSEQ multiplex PCR, and its TCRdb copy is limited to in-frame clones, with some not included. The sample consists of about 67,000 clones, approximately 80% of them appearing once. The sequencing used peripheral blood, collected on day 0 of AZD1222 vaccination. Source of these receptors: an adult in good health.

The chain employs TRBV3-1 (or the pseudogene TRBV3-2) and TRBJ2-1; tentative D call: TRBD2 (7 bases). This CDR3 has 13 amino acids. Germline V lookup: CDR1 LGHDT, CDR2 YNNKEL (reference sequence). V was shortened by 4 bases and J by 13 bases, with 17 bases between the two germline ends. Here the CDR3 reads CASSRSRGGYQFF. For the CDR3, the DNA is TGTGCCAGCAGCCGTTCGAGGGGGGGGTACCAGTTCTTC.

This sequence joins TRBV19 and TRBJ2-1, with TRBD2 identical over 10 bases. The V and J ends lost 6 bases and 5 bases, in that order; junction bases with no gene match: 7. The CDR3 is 15 residues long. CDR1 and CDR2 (germline): LNHDA, SQIVND (reference sequence). The CDR3 spells CASSVGLAWDNEQFF. The CDR3 region has the DNA TGTGCCAGTAGCGTGGGACTAGCGTGGGACAATGAGCAGTTCTTC. Using reference TRBV19 and TRBJ2-1 for the parts outside the CDR3, the full variable domain is DGGITQSPKYLFRKEGQNVTLSCEQNLNHDAMYWYRQDPGQGLRLIYYSQIVNDFQKGDIAEGYSVSREKKESFPLTVTSAQKNPTAFYLCASSVGLAWDNEQFFGPGTRLTVL.

The rearrangement uses TRBV11-2 and TRBJ2-7, with 8 bases that match TRBD1. From germline, CDR1 is SGHAT and CDR2 FQNNGV. V lost 4 bases, J lost 4 bases, and 15 bases stayed unmatched. This CDR3 spans 17 amino acids. As DNA, the CDR3 is TGTGCCAGCAGCTCTCACACCGACAGGGGCCATCCTTACGAGCAGTACTTC. Its protein product is CASSSHTDRGHPYEQYF.

The DNA for the CDR3 is TGTGCCAGCAGCCAAAGAGGGTTCGCCACCGGGGAGCTGTTTTTT. It specifies CASSQRGFATGELFF. The genes are TRBV3-1 (or the pseudogene TRBV3-2) and TRBJ2-2; perhaps TRBD2 as D (5 bases). Germline CDR1 is LGHDT and CDR2 is YNNKEL (reference sequence). The V gene lost 2 bases and the J gene lost 4 bases, with 11 bases spanning the gap. The CDR3 runs 15 residues.

The J gene is TRBJ2-1, the V gene TRBV29-1; D might be TRBD1 (6 bases). Germline assignment: CDR1 SQVTM and CDR2 ANQGSEA. Between the trimmed V and J ends, which lost 7 bases and 2 bases, there was a span of 15 bases. The CDR3 is made up of 14 amino acids. For the CDR3, the DNA is TGCAGCGGGGAGTCAGGGGAAACCTACAATGAGCAGTTCTTC. It specifies CSGESGETYNEQFF.

This clone was seen a handful of times. The chain is built from TRBV29-1 and TRBJ1-1; D not resolved. Germline V CDR1 and CDR2: SQVTM, ANQGSEA. The V and J ends lost 7 bases and 1 base respectively, with 13 bases between them. The length of the CDR3 is 13 residues. CDR3 region: CSAATGTNTEAFF. CDR3 DNA: TGCAGCGCCGCGACTGGAACGAACACTGAAGCTTTCTTT.